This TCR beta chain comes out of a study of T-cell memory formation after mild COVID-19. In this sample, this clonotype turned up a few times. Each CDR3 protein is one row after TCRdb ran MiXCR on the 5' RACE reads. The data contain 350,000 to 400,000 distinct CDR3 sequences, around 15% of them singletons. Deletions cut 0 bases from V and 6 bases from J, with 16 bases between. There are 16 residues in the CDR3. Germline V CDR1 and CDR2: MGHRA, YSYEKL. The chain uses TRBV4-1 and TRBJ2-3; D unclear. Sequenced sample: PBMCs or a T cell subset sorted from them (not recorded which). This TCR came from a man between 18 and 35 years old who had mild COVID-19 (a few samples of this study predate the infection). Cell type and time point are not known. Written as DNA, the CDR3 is TGCGCCAGCAGCCAAGAGAGACGGGCAAGTGCGGATACGCAGTATTTT. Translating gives CASSQERRASADTQYF.